The T cell receptor (beta chain) under discussion was sequenced for a study of T cells in narcolepsy. On the study more broadly: Enrolled donors included narcolepsy type 1 or type 2 patients and healthy controls.

Trimming took 0 bases from V and 2 from J, leaving 8 bases between them. Germline CDR1 SGHRS, CDR2 YFSETQ. This CDR3 contains 14 residues. The study, taken as a whole, reports: Same-patient CSF and blood CD4+ T cell clonotypes included HCRT-specific and TRIB2-specific autoreactive ones. Blood of same and different patients, but not healthy controls, reportedly held recurring autoreactive clonotypes.

The protocol was immunoSEQ multiplex PCR, while the TCRdb copy is restricted to in-frame clones and leaves out a portion. The sample records about 41,000 clones, approximately 89% being singletons. The table lists this clone with a few counts. Its antigen is not known. This sequence was found in a human donor with narcolepsy. What was sequenced was CD45RA- memory CD4+ T cells from PBMCs. The genes are TRBV5-1 and TRBJ2-5; D tentatively reads TRBD1 or TRBD2 (5 bases each). The CDR3: CASSLVGEQETQYF. CDR3 nucleotides: TGCGCCAGCAGCTTGGTGGGGGAACAAGAGACCCAGTACTTC.